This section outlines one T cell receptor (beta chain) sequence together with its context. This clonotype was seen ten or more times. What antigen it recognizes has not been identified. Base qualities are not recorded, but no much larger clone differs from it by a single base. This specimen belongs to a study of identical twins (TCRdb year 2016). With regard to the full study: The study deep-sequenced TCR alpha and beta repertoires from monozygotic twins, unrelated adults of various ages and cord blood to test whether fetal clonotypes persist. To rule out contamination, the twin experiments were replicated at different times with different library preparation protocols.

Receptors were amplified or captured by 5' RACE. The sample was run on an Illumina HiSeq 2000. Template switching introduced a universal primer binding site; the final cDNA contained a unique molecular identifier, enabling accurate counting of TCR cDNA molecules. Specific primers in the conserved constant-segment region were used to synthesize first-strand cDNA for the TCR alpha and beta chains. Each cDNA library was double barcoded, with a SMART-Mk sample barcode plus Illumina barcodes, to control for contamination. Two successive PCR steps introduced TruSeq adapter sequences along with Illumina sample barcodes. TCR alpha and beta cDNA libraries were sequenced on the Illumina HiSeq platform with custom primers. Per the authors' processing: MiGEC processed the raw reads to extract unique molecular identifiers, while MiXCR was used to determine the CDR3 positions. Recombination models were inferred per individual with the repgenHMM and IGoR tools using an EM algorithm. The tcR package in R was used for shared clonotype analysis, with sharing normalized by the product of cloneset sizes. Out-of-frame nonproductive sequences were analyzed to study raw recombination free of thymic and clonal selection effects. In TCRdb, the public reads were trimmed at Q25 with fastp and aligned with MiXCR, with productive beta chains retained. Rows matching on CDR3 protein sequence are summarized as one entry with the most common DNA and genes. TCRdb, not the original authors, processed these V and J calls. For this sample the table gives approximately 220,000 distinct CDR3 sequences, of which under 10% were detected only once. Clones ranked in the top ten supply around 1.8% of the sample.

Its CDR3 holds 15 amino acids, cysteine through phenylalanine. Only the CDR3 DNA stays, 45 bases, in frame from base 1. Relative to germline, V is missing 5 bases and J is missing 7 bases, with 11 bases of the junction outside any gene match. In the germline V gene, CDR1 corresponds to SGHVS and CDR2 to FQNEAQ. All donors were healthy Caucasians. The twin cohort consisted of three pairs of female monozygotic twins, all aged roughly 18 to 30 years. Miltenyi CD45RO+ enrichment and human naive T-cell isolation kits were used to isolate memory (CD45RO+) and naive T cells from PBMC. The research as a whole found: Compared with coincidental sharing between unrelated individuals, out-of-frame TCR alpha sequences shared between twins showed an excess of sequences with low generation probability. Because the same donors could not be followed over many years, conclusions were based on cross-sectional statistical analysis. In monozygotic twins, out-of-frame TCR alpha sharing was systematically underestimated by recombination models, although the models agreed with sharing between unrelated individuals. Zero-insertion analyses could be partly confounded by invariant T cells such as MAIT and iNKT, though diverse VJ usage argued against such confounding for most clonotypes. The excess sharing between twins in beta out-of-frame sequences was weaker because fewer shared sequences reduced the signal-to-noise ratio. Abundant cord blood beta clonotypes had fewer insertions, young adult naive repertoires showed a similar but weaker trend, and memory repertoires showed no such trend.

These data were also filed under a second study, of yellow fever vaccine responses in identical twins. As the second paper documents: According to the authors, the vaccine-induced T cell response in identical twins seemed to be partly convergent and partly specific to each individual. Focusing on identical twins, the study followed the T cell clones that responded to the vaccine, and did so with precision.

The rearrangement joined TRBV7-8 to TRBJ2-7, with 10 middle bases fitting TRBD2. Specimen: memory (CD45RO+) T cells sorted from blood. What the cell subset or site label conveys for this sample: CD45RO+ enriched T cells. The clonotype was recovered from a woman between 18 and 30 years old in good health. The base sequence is TGTGCCAGCAGCATCGCTAGCGGGAGTCTGGGAGAGCAGTACTTC. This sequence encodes CASSIASGSLGEQYF.